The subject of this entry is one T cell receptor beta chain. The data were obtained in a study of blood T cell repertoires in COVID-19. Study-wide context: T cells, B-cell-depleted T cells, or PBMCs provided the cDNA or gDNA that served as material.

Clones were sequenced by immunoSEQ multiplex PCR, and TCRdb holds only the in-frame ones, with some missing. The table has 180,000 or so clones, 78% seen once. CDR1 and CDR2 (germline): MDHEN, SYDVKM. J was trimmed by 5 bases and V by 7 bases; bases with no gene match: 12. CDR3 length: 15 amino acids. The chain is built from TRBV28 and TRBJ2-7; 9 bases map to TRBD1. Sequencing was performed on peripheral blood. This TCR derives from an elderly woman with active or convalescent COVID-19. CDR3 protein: CASTLGGTGRNEQYF. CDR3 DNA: TGTGCCAGCACCTTGGGTGGGACAGGGAGGAACGAGCAGTACTTC.